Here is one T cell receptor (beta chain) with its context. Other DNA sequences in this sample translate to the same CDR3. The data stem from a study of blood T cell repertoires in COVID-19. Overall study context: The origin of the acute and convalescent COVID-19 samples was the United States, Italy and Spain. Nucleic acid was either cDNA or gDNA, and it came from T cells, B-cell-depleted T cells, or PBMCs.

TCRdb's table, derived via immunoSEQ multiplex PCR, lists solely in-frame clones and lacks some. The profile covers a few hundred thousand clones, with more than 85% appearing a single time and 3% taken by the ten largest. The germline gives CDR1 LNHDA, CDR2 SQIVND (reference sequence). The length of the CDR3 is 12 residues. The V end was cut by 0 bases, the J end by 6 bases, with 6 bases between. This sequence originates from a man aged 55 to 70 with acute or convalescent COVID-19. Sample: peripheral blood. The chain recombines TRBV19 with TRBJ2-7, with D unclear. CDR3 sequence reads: CASSIDRGEQYF. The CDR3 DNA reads TGTGCCAGTAGTATAGATCGAGGCGAGCAGTACTTC.